Listed here are 29 T cell receptor beta chains from one sample, sequenced in a study of regulatory T cells in long-lasting Graves disease. Time point in this sample: newly diagnosed GD, antithyroid drugs for less than 3 months. Following extraction of RNA from PBMCs, that RNA was used to make the TCR library. Relying on iRepertoire HTBI primers and Arm-PCR of CDR3 regions, the team built TCR beta libraries. TCRdb recomputed calls from the multiplex PCR reads with MiXCR, one row per CDR3 protein. The sample has some 460,000 distinct CDR3 sequences, roughly 15% seen once; the top ten hold 10% to 15%. This same sample was also part of a study on T cells in Graves' hyperthyroidism and ophthalmopathy.

The sequencing used peripheral blood mononuclear cells (PBMCs), collected at new diagnosis, from a patient treated with antithyroid drugs. These receptors came from a middle-aged man with Graves disease.

This clonotype was seen many times. This sequence joins TRBV6-2 or TRBV6-3 and TRBJ2-7; 11 bases are a match to TRBD2. Germline CDR1 MNHEY, CDR2 SVGEGT. The V segment lost 7 bases and the J segment 2 bases; nucleotides outside the gene matches: 7. The CDR3 is 15 residues long. CDR3 region: CASTPFSGRAYEQYF. CDR3 DNA sequence: TGTGCCAGCACCCCTTTTAGCGGGAGGGCCTACGAGCAGTACTTC.

In this sample, this clonotype turned up many times. The chain has TRBV5-1 and TRBJ2-7; D may match TRBD1 or TRBD2 (7 bases each). Trimming took off 1 base at V and 7 bases at J, with 12 bases between the two ends. The CDR3 sequence is 13 residues long. Germline CDR1 SGHRS, CDR2 YFSETQ. CDR3 sequence (DNA): TGCGCCAGCAGCTTGTCCAGGGGGGGGGAGCAGTACTTC. It codes for CASSLSRGGEQYF.

The J gene is TRBJ2-7, the V gene TRBV25-1, with D possibly being TRBD2 (6 bases). Per the germline V gene, CDR1 is MGHDK and CDR2 is SYGVNS. CDR3 size: 14 residues. V was clipped by 3 bases and J by 6 bases, with 15 bases between them. The CDR3 region is CASSERGAPLEQYF. The DNA for the CDR3 is TGTGCCAGCAGTGAGCGCGGGGCTCCTCTCGAGCAGTACTTC.

The rearrangement links TRBV12-3 or TRBV12-4 to TRBJ2-1, with 7 bases identical to TRBD2. V lost 5 bases, J lost 9 bases, and 13 bases stayed unmatched. CDR3 length: 15 residues. For the CDR3, the DNA is TGTGCCAGCAGTCCGACGTCGACTAGCCCCAGTGAGCAGTTCTTC. It yields the protein CASSPTSTSPSEQFF.

V and J are TRBV30 and TRBJ1-5; 9 bases are a match to TRBD1. This CDR3 spans 16 amino acids. The germline gives CDR1 GTSNPN, CDR2 SVGIG (reference sequence). Losses at the gene ends were 7 bases for V and 1 base for J; bases not matched to a gene: 11. CDR3 in DNA: TGTGCCTATACGACAGGGGGAGCTTTCAGCAATCAGCCCCAGCATTTT. It yields the protein CAYTTGGAFSNQPQHF.

This clonotype has just a few counts. The junction shows a germline mismatch at one end, possibly a read error. The chain combines TRBV3-1 with TRBJ2-6; D possibly corresponds to TRBD1 (5 bases). Germline CDR1 is LGHDT and CDR2 is YNNKEL (reference sequence). The CDR3 extends over 15 amino acids. DNA for the CDR3: TGTGTCAGCAGCCGACAGACCTCTGGGGCCAACGTCCTGACTTTC. It translates to CVSSRQTSGANVLTF.

Comment on this clonotype: This may stem from a read error, because a much larger clone lies one nucleotide away. The genes are TRBV28 and TRBJ2-1; TRBD2 agrees at 14 bases. The CDR3 is 17 residues long. Germline lookup yields CDR1 MDHEN and CDR2 SYDVKM. CDR3: CASSRTGLAGVYNEQLF. In DNA, the CDR3 is TGTGCCAGCAGTCGAACGGGACTAGCGGGAGTCTACAATGAGCAGCTCTTC.

The chain is built from TRBV5-1 and TRBJ2-3; 8 bases are a match to TRBD2. The germline V gene encodes CDR1 SGHRS and CDR2 YFSETQ. J gave up 6 bases and V 5 bases, and 8 bases lay outside the gene matches. The CDR3 has 14 amino acids. This chain's CDR3 is CASRASGLSDTQYF. DNA for the CDR3: TGCGCCAGCAGGGCTAGCGGGTTGTCGGATACGCAGTATTTT.

The rearrangement uses TRBV20-1 and TRBJ2-2, with TRBD2 matching 12 bases. CDR3 length: 15 residues. From germline, CDR1 is DFQATT and CDR2 SNEGSKA (reference sequence). The V segment lost 6 bases and the J segment 5 bases; nucleotides outside the gene matches: 7. The CDR3 loop reads CSATRTSGTTGELFF. The CDR3 nucleotides read TGCAGTGCGACCCGGACTAGCGGGACTACCGGGGAGCTGTTTTTT.

The table lists this clonotype with many counts. CDR3 nucleotides: TGTGCCAGCAGTTTATCTTTAGGGAGCACTGAAGCTTTCTTT. This gives the protein CASSLSLGSTEAFF. The genes are TRBV28 and TRBJ1-1; the D is unclear. The CDR3 runs 14 residues. Per germline, CDR1 MDHEN and CDR2 SYDVKM. With 1 base removed from V and 4 bases from J, the gap between germline ends came to 10 bases.

This clonotype was seen repeatedly, ten times or more. The junction shows a germline mismatch at one end, possibly a read error. The CDR3, as DNA: TGTGCCAGCAGTCTTAGTACTAGCGGGAGTATGCACTTC. This encodes CASSLSTSGSMHF. V and J are TRBV2 and TRBJ2-7, with 11 bases identical to TRBD2. CDR3 size: 13 residues. Germline loops: CDR1 SNHLY, CDR2 FYNNEI.

Only a few counts were recorded for this clonotype. The chain has TRBV20-1 and TRBJ2-1; the match to TRBD2 covers 10 bases. The CDR3 spans 15 residues. V was clipped by 1 base and J by 4 bases; unmatched bases: 4. From germline, CDR1 is DFQATT and CDR2 SNEGSKA (reference sequence). CDR3 in amino acids: CSARVSGRPYNEQFF. The CDR3 region has the DNA TGCAGTGCTAGAGTTAGCGGGAGGCCGTACAATGAGCAGTTCTTC.

The CDR3 reads CASSLEAGRTGELFF. Written as DNA, the CDR3 is TGTGCCAGCAGCTTGGAGGCAGGGCGGACCGGGGAGCTGTTTTTT. The V gene is TRBV5-5, the J gene TRBJ2-2; D might be TRBD1 (5 bases). Trimming left V 0 bases short and J 5 bases short, with 11 bases between. CDR1 and CDR2 from the germline V gene are SGHKS and YYEKEE (reference sequence). This CDR3 contains 15 residues.

This clonotype was seen only a few times. The chain uses TRBV6-1 and TRBJ2-7, with 8 bases matching TRBD1. The CDR3 has 15 amino acids. Trimming removed 0 bases from V and 4 bases from J; junction bases left unmatched: 5. The germline gives CDR1 MNHNS, CDR2 SASEGT. The CDR3 nucleotides are TGTGCCAGCAGTGAAGCCTACAGGGGGTCTTACGAGCAGTACTTC. Its protein product is CASSEAYRGSYEQYF.

This clonotype came up many times. One end of the junction is discordant with germline, which a read error may explain. The chain carries TRBV7-2 and TRBJ2-7; D possibly corresponds to TRBD2 (6 bases). Germline values: CDR1 SGHTA, CDR2 FQGNSA. The CDR3 totals 14 residues. Here the CDR3 reads CASRLSSARREQYF. The CDR3, as DNA: TGTGCCAGCCGCTTGTCTAGCGCCCGTAGAGAGCAGTACTTC.

In regard to this clonotype: This may come from a read error, since a much larger clone is one base off. The chain links TRBV2 to TRBJ1-4; D is possibly TRBD1 (5 bases). V lost 6 bases, J lost 5 bases, and 13 bases lay in between. Germline-derived CDR1 and CDR2 are SNHLY and FYNNEI. The CDR3 contains 14 residues. This CDR3 is CASRPGTGNEKLFF. CDR3 coding DNA: TGTGCCAGCAGGCCCGGGACGGGGAATGAAAAACTGTTTTTT.

This clonotype was recorded many times. This chain connects TRBV12-3 or TRBV12-4 to TRBJ1-2; 9 bases align to TRBD1. V lost 6 bases and J lost 5; bases outside the gene matches: 10. The CDR3 has 15 residues. The CDR3 reads CASRGQGSAGYGYTF. The CDR3 DNA reads TGTGCCAGCAGGGGACAGGGATCAGCGGGGTATGGCTACACCTTC.

The V gene is TRBV11-2, the J gene TRBJ2-5; TRBD2 matches 12 bases. The germline CDR1 and CDR2 sequences are SGHAT and FQNNGV. The CDR3 spans 17 residues. V shed 1 base, J shed 5 bases, and the junction held 8 bases outside the gene matches. CDR3 in amino acids: CASSLVLAGGPWETQYF. CDR3 nucleotides: TGTGCCAGCAGCTTAGTCCTAGCGGGAGGGCCTTGGGAGACCCAGTACTTC.

This clonotype was seen many times. The V call is TRBV11-1, the J call TRBJ1-1; 7 bases agree with TRBD1. This CDR3 contains 14 residues. The V gene end was trimmed by 2 bases and the J gene end by 10 bases; junction bases not matched to a gene: 10. Germline V gene sequence: CDR1 SGHAT, CDR2 FQDESV (reference sequence). The CDR3 loop is CASSLRTGRGGAFF. DNA for the CDR3: TGTGCCAGCAGCTTAAGGACAGGACGGGGGGGAGCTTTCTTT. The full variable domain, with the rest looked up from reference TRBV11-1 and TRBJ1-1, is EAEVAQSPRYKITEKSQAVAFWCDPISGHATLYWYRQILGQGPELLVQFQDESVVDDSQLPKDRFSAERLKGVDSTLKIQPAELGDSAMYLCASSLRTGRGGAFFGQGTRLTVV.

This clonotype was observed many times. The DNA for the CDR3 is TGTGCCAGCAGTTACTCCGACATGAACACTGAAGCTTTCTTT. This translates into CASSYSDMNTEAFF. V gene TRBV6-5 combines with J gene TRBJ1-1, with D hard to call. Germline lookup yields CDR1 MNHEY and CDR2 SVGAGI. V was shortened by 0 bases and J by 0 bases, with 5 bases between the two germline ends. The CDR3 runs to 14 residues.

This clonotype has ten or more counts. The CDR3, as DNA: TGTGCCCACAGTAAGTTCAGGGTCAATGAGCAGTTCTTC. Translating gives CAHSKFRVNEQFF. V and J are TRBV30 and TRBJ2-1; weak D call: TRBD1 (5 bases). The germline gives CDR1 GTSNPN, CDR2 SVGIG (reference sequence). V shed 8 bases and J shed 6 bases, with 17 bases lying between them. The CDR3 length is 13 residues.

This clonotype was seen ten or more times. The J gene is TRBJ2-7, the V gene TRBV6-5; 7 nucleotides align to TRBD1. The CDR3 loop spans 15 amino acids. The J segment lost 0 bases and the V segment lost 2 bases, leaving 4 bases of the junction unmatched. The germline V gene encodes CDR1 MNHEY and CDR2 SVGAGI. CDR3 amino acids: CASSYPQGFSYEQYF. The DNA for the CDR3 is TGTGCCAGCAGTTACCCACAGGGGTTCTCCTACGAGCAGTACTTC.

The V and J genes are TRBV25-1 and TRBJ1-2; 10 bases match TRBD1. The CDR3 has 16 amino acids. Germline lookup yields CDR1 MGHDK and CDR2 SYGVNS. The junction had 11 bases not matched to a gene; V was cut back by 0 bases and J by 10 bases. This CDR3 reads CASSEYRRDRGDDYTF. CDR3 DNA sequence: TGTGCCAGCAGTGAATACCGGAGGGACAGGGGAGATGACTACACCTTC.

This clonotype was counted only a few times. This chain uses TRBV9 with TRBJ2-1; D is unclear. The germline gives CDR1 SGDLS, CDR2 YYNGEE. There are 14 residues in the CDR3. V was trimmed by 4 bases and J by 8 bases, leaving 16 bases between them. The CDR3 spells CASSIAPAAHEQFF. In DNA form, the CDR3 reads TGTGCCAGCAGCATAGCCCCCGCGGCCCATGAGCAGTTCTTC.

This clonotype was counted between two and nine times. V and J are TRBV4-1 and TRBJ2-2; D not resolved. CDR3 length: 12 residues. Germline V CDR1 and CDR2: MGHRA, YSYEKL. V lost 4 bases and J lost 6, with 6 bases in between. CDR3 nucleotide sequence: TGCGCCAGCAGCCCTCGTTCCGGGGAGCTGTTTTTT. The encoded protein is CASSPRSGELFF.

In this sample, this clonotype turned up a few times. The chain employs TRBV19 and TRBJ1-5; weak D call: TRBD1 (6 bases). Trimming stripped 1 base from V and 5 bases from J, with 9 bases between. Germline V gene sequence: CDR1 LNHDA, CDR2 SQIVND (reference sequence). The CDR3 runs to 14 residues. CDR3 loop: CASSIGRGDQPQHF. The CDR3 bases are TGTGCCAGTAGTATAGGCAGGGGCGATCAGCCCCAGCATTTT.

This clonotype came up many times. V gene TRBV7-9 combines with J gene TRBJ1-4; 9 positions match TRBD1. The CDR3 is made up of 15 amino acids. The germline gives CDR1 SEHNR, CDR2 FQNEAQ (reference sequence). The V segment lost 1 base and the J segment 4 bases; nucleotides outside the gene matches: 1. The CDR3: CASSLGTGDNEKLFF. Written as DNA, the CDR3 is TGTGCCAGCAGCTTAGGGACAGGGGATAATGAAAAACTGTTTTTT.

This clonotype was counted a few times. The chain uses TRBV14 and TRBJ2-7; perhaps TRBD2 as D (6 bases). Between the trimmed V and J ends, which lost 3 bases and 2 bases, there was a span of 11 bases. Germline loops: CDR1 SGHDN, CDR2 FVKESK. This CDR3 has 14 amino acids. The CDR3 loop reads CASSQRPGAYEQYF. CDR3 in DNA: TGTGCCAGCAGCCAGAGGCCGGGGGCCTACGAGCAGTACTTC.

This clonotype was observed a handful of times. The chain employs TRBV5-1 and TRBJ2-2; 7 positions agree with TRBD1. Germline lookup yields CDR1 SGHRS and CDR2 YFSETQ. This CDR3 is 14 amino acids long. V was clipped by 4 bases and J by 4 bases; unmatched bases: 4. CDR3 sequence: CASSVDRATGELFF. The CDR3 bases are TGCGCCAGCAGCGTTGACAGGGCCACCGGGGAGCTGTTTTTT.